The source of this T cell receptor beta chain is a study of CD8 T cells in Susac syndrome. An input of about 0.5 to 1 ug of RNA was subjected to reverse transcription using random hexamers. Amplification of TCR beta CDR3 by immunoSEQ multiplex PCR spanned 54 Vbeta and 13 Jbeta. TCRdb itself ran the immunoSEQ multiplex PCR reads through MiXCR, one entry per CDR3 protein. This table holds more than 100,000 distinct CDR3 sequences, around 75% found once. CD8+ and CD4+ T cells from blood underwent TCR beta sequencing. The multiple sclerosis control group comprised treatment-naive patients with stable or active relapsing-remitting disease. V gave up 4 bases and J gave up 2 bases; unmatched junction bases: 8. Germline CDR1 and CDR2: KGHDR and SFDVKD. The CDR3 length is 18 residues. There are a few counts of this clonotype.

V is TRBV24-1 and J is TRBJ2-2, with TRBD2 identical over 11 bases. The receptor's source is a human donor with multiple sclerosis. Sample: CD8+ T cells from PBMCs. CDR3 coding DNA: TGTGCCACCAGTGACCCGATAGCGGGAGGGGTCAACACCGGGGAGCTGTTTTTT. Residues: CATSDPIAGGVNTGELFF.